The T cell receptor beta chain under discussion was sequenced for a study of blood T cell repertoires in COVID-19. V was clipped by 2 bases and J by 3 bases, with 8 bases between them. Germline V gene sequence: CDR1 ENHRY, CDR2 SYGVKD. The CDR3 sequence is 14 residues long. Only in-frame clones appear in the TCRdb table, and some are missing; sequencing was by immunoSEQ multiplex PCR. The sample has about 310,000 clones, approximately 89% seen once. The V and J genes are TRBV10-3 and TRBJ1-3; no firm D call. The material sequenced was peripheral blood. The receptor was isolated from a woman aged 45-65 years who had recovered from COVID-19. This CDR3 is CAISEGRSGNTIYF. For the CDR3, the DNA is TGTGCCATCAGTGAGGGGAGGAGTGGAAACACCATATATTTT.